This entry lists 23 T cell receptor beta chains sequenced from one sample in a study of blood T cell repertoires in COVID-19. Sequenced by immunoSEQ multiplex PCR; TCRdb stores in-frame clones only, minus some. The table includes about 380,000 clones, roughly 77% detected once. The sequencing sample was made of peripheral blood. Receptors were obtained from a human donor with acute or convalescent COVID-19. The donor label of this sample is uncertain.

The V call is TRBV6-6, the J call TRBJ1-5; maybe TRBD1 (6 bases). Trimming removed 6 bases at V and 5 bases at J, with 20 bases between. The germline gives CDR1 MNHNY, CDR2 SVGAGI (reference sequence). CDR3 length: 16 amino acids. Here the CDR3 reads CASSPGEGGGHQPQHF. Written as DNA, the CDR3 is TGTGCCAGCAGCCCAGGGGAGGGGGGGGGACATCAGCCCCAGCATTTT.

As concerns this clone: No DNA is shown, since the ends of the CDR3 on it are uncertain; the CDR3 is the one TCRdb lists. This chain connects TRBV6-5 to TRBJ1-2; the table's D call, TRBD1, was not checked against the DNA. Ends included, the CDR3 has 15 residues. In germline, CDR1 is MNHEY, CDR2 SVGAGI. The CDR3 reads CASSSSGQSYYGYTF.

The rearrangement joins TRBV11-2 to TRBJ2-1, with 7 bases that match TRBD1. Per the germline V gene, CDR1 is SGHAT and CDR2 is FQNNGV. The CDR3 length is 15 residues. The trim removed 5 bases at V and 3 bases at J, leaving 7 bases unmatched. CDR3 region: CASSERQGVYNEQFF. The CDR3 DNA reads TGTGCCAGCAGCGAACGACAGGGCGTCTACAATGAGCAGTTCTTC.

This clone was recorded at least ten times. This chain uses TRBV27 with TRBJ1-6, with D perhaps matching TRBD1 (5 bases). Per the germline V gene, CDR1 is MNHEY and CDR2 is SMNVEV (reference sequence). The V and J ends lost 5 bases and 9 bases respectively, with 14 bases between them. CDR3 length: 14 residues. The CDR3 sequence is CASSLISTVSPLHF. Here the CDR3 DNA reads TGTGCCAGCAGTCTAATATCGACAGTTTCACCCCTCCACTTT.

For the CDR3, the DNA is TGCGCCAGCAGTGAGTCGGACCGGGGCCTAGCGGGGGCCATGACCGGGGAGCTGTTTTTT. Translated: CASSESDRGLAGAMTGELFF. This chain links TRBV10-1 with TRBJ2-2; 10 positions match TRBD2. V shed 0 bases and J 5 bases; nucleotides not matched to a gene: 15. The CDR3 runs to 20 residues. Germline V lookup: CDR1 WNHNN, CDR2 SYGVQD (reference sequence).

This clone was counted a few times. The gene calls are TRBV28 and TRBJ1-5, with D perhaps matching TRBD1 (5 bases). Germline V gene sequence: CDR1 MDHEN, CDR2 SYDVKM. CDR3 length equals 15 residues. Trimming removed 4 bases from V and 7 bases from J, with 17 bases in between. CDR3: CASSSMLGAMQPQHF. CDR3 bases: TGTGCCAGCAGTTCGATGCTAGGGGCTATGCAGCCCCAGCATTTT.

This chain links TRBV12-3 or TRBV12-4 with TRBJ2-7; possible D gene TRBD2, 6 bases. There are 12 residues in the CDR3. Trimming took 8 bases from V and 7 from J, leaving 15 bases between them. The CDR3 DNA reads as TGTGCCAGCGAAGGCGGGGTCGGAGAGCAGTACTTC. Residues: CASEGGVGEQYF.

The DNA of the CDR3 is TGTGCCAGCAGCCAAGATGGGGGGACCGTAAACATTCAGTACTTC. It is translated as CASSQDGGTVNIQYF. The chain joins TRBV14 to TRBJ2-4; tentative D call: TRBD2 (6 bases). Germline CDR1 reads SGHDN; CDR2 reads FVKESK. V was trimmed by 0 bases and J by 6 bases, leaving 12 bases between them. This CDR3 is 15 amino acids long.

This chain joins TRBV30 and TRBJ1-5; weak D call: TRBD1 (5 bases). The CDR3 contains 16 residues. Germline V lookup: CDR1 GTSNPN, CDR2 SVGIG (reference sequence). V was trimmed by 2 bases and J by 2 bases, leaving 16 bases between them. Here the CDR3 reads CAWSLGRGRGNQPQHF. CDR3 nucleotides: TGTGCCTGGAGTCTCGGGAGGGGAAGGGGCAATCAGCCCCAGCATTTT.

This chain uses TRBV2 with TRBJ2-2, with D tentatively TRBD1 (7 bases). Trimming took 9 bases from V and 5 from J, leaving 13 bases between them. This CDR3 contains 13 residues. Germline CDR1 and CDR2: SNHLY and FYNNEI. CDR3 protein: CARGGTATGELFF. In DNA form, the CDR3 reads TGTGCCAGAGGGGGGACAGCTACCGGGGAGCTGTTTTTT. Combining the CDR3 with reference TRBV2 and TRBJ2-2 gives the whole variable domain EPEVTQTPSHQVTQMGQEVILRCVPISNHLYFYWYRQILGQKVEFLVSFYNNEISEKSEIFDDQFSVERPDGSNFTLKIRSTKLEDSAMYFCARGGTATGELFFGEGSRLTVL.

The rearrangement uses TRBV4-2 and TRBJ2-2; 7 bases agree with TRBD2. Germline V lookup: CDR1 LGHNA, CDR2 YNFKEQ. Unmatched junction bases numbered 9, after V lost 0 bases and J lost 5 bases. This CDR3 region has 17 residues. The CDR3 region is CASSQDRPSGLTGELFF. Written as DNA, the CDR3 is TGTGCCAGCAGCCAAGATCGGCCTAGCGGATTAACCGGGGAGCTGTTTTTT.

The chain uses TRBV4-1 and TRBJ1-6; no definite D call. Trimming removed 0 bases at V and 9 bases at J, with 12 bases between. The CDR3 covers 15 residues. Germline lookup yields CDR1 MGHRA and CDR2 YSYEKL. Here the CDR3 reads CASSQDTGTTSPLHF. CDR3 DNA sequence: TGCGCCAGCAGCCAAGATACGGGTACCACTTCACCCCTCCACTTT.

This chain links TRBV6-5 with TRBJ1-3; D possibly corresponds to TRBD1 (6 bases). The CDR3 is 16 residues long. Germline CDR1 is MNHEY and CDR2 is SVGAGI. The ends were cut back, 4 bases at V and 1 base at J, with 14 bases in the middle. The CDR3 nucleotides read TGTGCCAGCAGTTCTTTCGGGACATGGTCTGGAAACACCATATATTTT. This encodes CASSSFGTWSGNTIYF.

V usage is TRBV7-6 and J usage is TRBJ2-2; D may be TRBD1 (5 bases). Germline V lookup: CDR1 SGHVS, CDR2 FNYEAQ. The CDR3 runs to 13 residues. Trimming pared 5 bases from V and 8 bases from J, leaving 12 bases between. The CDR3 is CASSEGARGELFF. In nucleotides, the CDR3 is TGTGCCAGCAGCGAAGGGGCCCGGGGGGAGCTGTTTTTT.

This clone has a single count. The gene calls are TRBV7-9 and TRBJ1-2; no reliable D call. The germline CDR1 and CDR2 sequences are SEHNR and FQNEAQ (reference sequence). The CDR3 spans 14 residues. With 4 bases removed from V and 0 bases from J, the gap between germline ends came to 9 bases. The CDR3 protein is CASSYLTTNYGYTF. CDR3 DNA: TGTGCCAGCAGCTACCTAACTACTAACTATGGCTACACCTTC.

The J gene is TRBJ2-7, the V gene TRBV6-5; TRBD1 matches 8 bases. The CDR3 is 14 residues long. Germline values: CDR1 MNHEY, CDR2 SVGAGI. The ends lost 2 bases at V and 1 base at J; junction bases unmatched: 1. The CDR3 DNA reads TGTGCCAGCAGTTACAGGACAGGGTCCTACGAGCAGTACTTC. This translates into CASSYRTGSYEQYF.

This clone was detected once. The V call is TRBV5-1, the J call TRBJ1-4, with D tentatively TRBD1 (6 bases). The CDR3 runs to 13 residues. Deletions cut 6 bases from V and 5 bases from J, with 11 bases between. Germline V gene lookup returns CDR1 SGHRS and CDR2 YFSETQ. The CDR3 DNA sequence: TGCGCCAGCAATTCAGGGGTAAATGAAAAACTGTTTTTT. This translates into CASNSGVNEKLFF.

The J gene is TRBJ2-5, the V gene TRBV7-9; 7 nucleotides match TRBD1. Per germline, CDR1 SEHNR and CDR2 FQNEAQ (reference sequence). The CDR3 consists of 16 residues. Losses at the gene ends were 5 bases for V and 0 bases for J; bases not matched to a gene: 9. The CDR3 DNA is TGTGCCAGCAGCCCCGCCGGGACAGCCGACCAAGAGACCCAGTACTTC. Its protein is CASSPAGTADQETQYF.

The V gene is TRBV18, the J gene TRBJ1-5; TRBD1 might be the D (5 bases). V was trimmed by 3 bases and J by 3 bases, leaving 12 bases between them. This CDR3 comprises 15 residues. Per the germline V gene, CDR1 is KGHSH and CDR2 is LQKENI. Here the CDR3 reads CASSPRGGTNQPQHF. Here the CDR3 DNA reads TGTGCCAGCTCACCCCGTGGGGGGACCAATCAGCCCCAGCATTTT.

In this sample, this clone turned up a few times. The chain combines TRBV19 with TRBJ1-1; 9 nucleotides agree with TRBD1. The ends lost 5 bases at V and 4 bases at J; junction bases unmatched: 8. The CDR3 is 15 residues long. Looked up from germline, CDR1 is LNHDA and CDR2 is SQIVND (reference sequence). CDR3 coding DNA: TGTGCCAGTAGTTTCGGACAGGGGCCATTCACTGAAGCTTTCTTT. Translation gives CASSFGQGPFTEAFF.

CDR3 coding DNA: TGTGCCAGCAGCTTACCTTACAGCCCGGGGGTCACGACTAATGAAAAACTGTTTTTT. Its protein is CASSLPYSPGVTTNEKLFF. J is TRBJ1-4 and V is TRBV7-8; tentative D call: TRBD1 (5 bases). With 2 bases removed from V and 2 bases from J, the gap between germline ends came to 21 bases. Germline V gene data show CDR1 as SGHVS and CDR2 as FQNEAQ. The CDR3 covers 19 residues.

The gene calls are TRBV5-6 and TRBJ1-3; 10 bases match TRBD1. The germline gives CDR1 SGHDT, CDR2 YYEEEE. The CDR3 runs 18 residues. V was clipped by 4 bases and J by 3 bases; unmatched bases: 13. DNA of the CDR3: TGTGCCAGCAGCCGTCAGAGACGACAGGGGGCTCGTGGAAACACCATATATTTT. It encodes CASSRQRRQGARGNTIYF.

This clone is a singleton in its sample. V usage is TRBV19 and J usage is TRBJ1-5; D unresolved. Germline values: CDR1 LNHDA, CDR2 SQIVND (reference sequence). There are 12 residues in the CDR3. Trimming stripped 5 bases from V and 7 bases from J, with 9 bases between. CDR3 in amino acids: CASSSTRQPQHF. CDR3 nucleotide sequence: TGTGCCAGTAGTTCTACGAGGCAGCCCCAGCATTTT.